This is a list of T cell receptor beta chains from one sample in a study of OX40 agonist ivuxolimab in advanced cancers. Here immunoSEQ multiplex PCR was the method, and the copy in TCRdb shows in-frame clones only, minus some. This sample has approximately 30,000 clones, with roughly 90% found just once. The sample consisted of CD4+ or CD8+ T cells sorted from blood, taken in a trial of the OX40 agonist ivuxolimab. These receptors came from an adult with an advanced solid tumor such as melanoma, head and neck, liver or kidney cancer. Each CDR3 is given with its conserved first and last residue. D genes are given only for firm matches. The size entry is marked missing in some rows and otherwise reads once, few, many or a size class.

-,-,TRBJ2-7,TRBV19,TGTGCCAGTAGTTCCGCCCCGTCCTACGAGCAGTACTTC,CASSSAPSYEQYF
-,TRBD1,TRBJ1-1,TRBV5-1,TGCGCCAGCAGCCTCCCGGGACAGAGCCAGAACACTGAAGCTTTCTTT,CASSLPGQSQNTEAFF
once,-,TRBJ1-1,TRBV11-1,TGTGCCAGCAGCTTAGAGTTACCGGGAGGTGGCACTGAAGCTTTCTTT,CASSLELPGGGTEAFF
once,-,TRBJ1-5,TRBV5-1,TGCGCCAGCAGCTTGGGAGCGGGCTCCTATAGCAATCAGCCCCAGCATTTT,CASSLGAGSYSNQPQHF
-,-,TRBJ1-2,TRBV5-1,TGCGCCAGCAGCTTGTCGGGGGGCCCGGTAGGAGGCTACACCTTC,CASSLSGGPVGGYTF
-,-,TRBJ2-5,TRBV4-1,TGCGCCAGCAGCCAACCAGAGGGGAAGCTCCGGGGGACCCAGTACTTC,CASSQPEGKLRGTQYF
-,TRBD2,TRBJ2-5,TRBV2,TGTGCCAGCAGTGATCCTAGCGGGCTTAGGAGGGAGACCCAGTACTTC,CASSDPSGLRRETQYF
-,-,TRBJ1-4,TRBV1,TGCACCAGCCCGACCGGAAATAATGAAAAACTGTTTTTT,CTSPTGNNEKLFF
-,-,TRBJ2-5,TRBV7-9,TGTGCCAGCAGCTTAGGGTACAGGGAGACCCAGTACTTC,CASSLGYRETQYF
-,-,TRBJ2-1,TRBV5-1,TGCGCCAGCAGCTTGGAAGCGCGTCGGAATGAGCAGTTCTTC,CASSLEARRNEQFF
-,TRBD1,TRBJ1-1,TRBV7-2,TGTGCCAGCAGCTTACTGCAGGGGGGATACACTGAAGCTTTCTTT,CASSLLQGGYTEAFF
-,-,TRBJ1-1,TRBV9,TGTGCCAGCAGCTCCACGGGGCTCCGGACGACTGAAGCTTTCTTT,CASSSTGLRTTEAFF
-,TRBD1,TRBJ2-3,TRBV12-5,TGTGCTAGTGGTTCGGGCACCGGGACAGGTAGCACAGATACGCAGTATTTT,CASGSGTGTGSTDTQYF
-,-,TRBJ2-7,TRBV10-3,TGTGCCATCGGCCCTTTTAGCGGTCCCTACGAGCAGTACTTC,CAIGPFSGPYEQYF
-,TRBD1,TRBJ2-6,TRBV30,TGTGCCTGGAGTTCCCGAGACAGGGGCTCAAACGTCCTGACTTTC,CAWSSRDRGSNVLTF
-,-,TRBJ2-7,TRBV25-1,TGTGCCAGCAGTGAACGCACAGGGCAGAGGGAGCAGTACTTC,CASSERTGQREQYF
-,-,TRBJ2-5,TRBV27,TGTGCCAGCCGTCGCGGGGATTGGGTAGCGGAGACCCAGTACTTC,CASRRGDWVAETQYF
-,-,TRBJ1-5,TRBV6-6,TGTGCCAGCAGTTTAAGTAGCAATCAGCCCCAGCATTTT,CASSLSSNQPQHF
-,TRBD1,TRBJ2-1,TRBV18,TGTGCCAGCTCACCATCCCTCCAGGGGGCGCGCAATGAGCAGTTCTTC,CASSPSLQGARNEQFF
-,TRBD2,TRBJ2-1,TRBV9,TGTGCCAGCAGCGTAGCGGCGGGAGGTTCATACAATGAGCAGTTCTTC,CASSVAAGGSYNEQFF
-,TRBD1,TRBJ1-1,TRBV28,TGTGCCAGCAGTCCACCAGGGGACAGGGGGCTAGCTTTCTTT,CASSPPGDRGLAFF
-,-,TRBJ1-4,TRBV2,TGTGCCAGCAGGGCTACAGGGAGGGGAGAGTTTTTT,CASRATGRGEFF
few,TRBD1,TRBJ1-6,TRBV6-5,TGTGCCAGCAGTCCCTCCGGGACAGCAAATTCACCCCTCCACTTT,CASSPSGTANSPLHF
-,TRBD1,TRBJ2-5,TRBV5-1,TGCGCCAGCAGCTTGTCGGCGGGACAGGGGTTGGAGACCCAGTACTTC,CASSLSAGQGLETQYF
-,TRBD2,TRBJ2-5,TRBV10-3,TGTGCCATCGGGACTAGCGGGGCCCCCCAAGAGACCCAGTACTTC,CAIGTSGAPQETQYF
-,TRBD1,TRBJ2-2,TRBV14,TGTGCCAGCAGCCGGGACAGGGGGTTCACCGGGGAGCTGTTTTTT,CASSRDRGFTGELFF
-,-,TRBJ1-6,TRBV19,TGTGCCAGTAGGTCGGCTTTTAGGGATTCACCCCTCCACTTT,CASRSAFRDSPLHF
-,TRBD1,TRBJ2-2,TRBV7-2,TGTGCCAGCAGCTCCGGACAGGGGAACACCGGGGAGCTGTTTTTT,CASSSGQGNTGELFF
-,-,TRBJ1-4,TRBV19,TGTGCCAGTAGTATGGGACAACCTACCGCTAATGAAAAACTGTTTTTT,CASSMGQPTANEKLFF
-,-,TRBJ1-5,TRBV5-6,TGTGCCAGCAGCTTGGCCGGGAATAGCAATCAGCCCCAGCATTTT,CASSLAGNSNQPQHF
once,TRBD2,TRBJ2-5,TRBV11-2,TGTGCCAGCAGCTCTTCGCGGCTAGCGGGGGACGAGACCCAGTACTTC,CASSSSRLAGDETQYF
-,-,TRBJ2-6,TRBV18,TGTGCCAGCTCATCGGGACCTCTTTCCCTAAACTCTGGGGCCAACGTCCTGACTTTC,CASSSGPLSLNSGANVLTF
-,TRBD1,TRBJ1-2,TRBV5-1,TGCGCCAGCAGCTCAGGTCCTTCAGGGGGCCCAACCTATGGCTACACCTTC,CASSSGPSGGPTYGYTF
-,-,TRBJ1-2,TRBV28,TGTGCCAGCAGCGGGGCAGGGGATGCGGGCTATGGCTACACCTTC,CASSGAGDAGYGYTF
-,-,TRBJ2-3,TRBV28,TGTGCCAGCAACGGCGGGGGCACAGATACGCAGTATTTT,CASNGGGTDTQYF
-,-,TRBJ2-7,TRBV14,TGTGCCAGCAGCCAAGGGGGTTACGAGCAGTACTTC,CASSQGGYEQYF
-,-,TRBJ1-4,TRBV11-2,TGTGCCAGCAGCTTAGCTGGGGGATTTAATGAAAAACTGTTTTTT,CASSLAGGFNEKLFF
-,TRBD2,TRBJ2-7,TRBV10-3,TGTGCCATCAAGGGAGGGGATCTGTACGAGCAGTACTTC,CAIKGGDLYEQYF
-,TRBD1,TRBJ1-4,TRBV5-1,TGCGCCAGCAGCCAGGGGGCGATGATAGCAGCTAATGAAAAACTGTTTTTT,CASSQGAMIAANEKLFF
-,-,TRBJ1-2,TRBV2,TGTGCCAGCAGTGTATGGGAGGACTATGGCTACACCTTC,CASSVWEDYGYTF
-,TRBD1,TRBJ1-2,TRBV28,TGTGCCAGCAGTTCTCACGACAGGGGACCAAAGAGCTATGGCTACACCTTC,CASSSHDRGPKSYGYTF
-,-,TRBJ2-7,TRBV25-1,TGTGCCTCCTATGGGGGGGCCTCCCACGAGCAGTACTTC,CASYGGASHEQYF
-,TRBD2,TRBJ2-3,TRBV5-1,TGCGCCAGCAGCTTGGGAGCGGGGGCCATCACAGATACGCAGTATTTT,CASSLGAGAITDTQYF
-,-,TRBJ2-2,TRBV6-5,TGTGCCAGCAGTTATCGAGGGGACACCGGGGAGCTGTTTTTT,CASSYRGDTGELFF
few,TRBD2,TRBJ2-1,TRBV28,TGTGCCAGCAGTACTAGCGGGGGTCGTAATGAGCAGTTCTTC,CASSTSGGRNEQFF
-,-,TRBJ2-3,TRBV11-2,TGTGCCAGCAGCTTGGCGGGACGGGGAGCAGATACGCAGTATTTT,CASSLAGRGADTQYF
once,-,TRBJ2-7,TRBV7-8,TGTGCCAGCAGCTTCTCAGGGAGCTCCTACGAGCAGTACTTC,CASSFSGSSYEQYF
-,-,TRBJ2-1,TRBV4-1,TGCGCCAGCAGCCACCTCCGTTTCAGCTCCTACAATGAGCAGTTCTTC,CASSHLRFSSYNEQFF
-,-,TRBJ2-3,TRBV11-2,TGTGCCAGCAGCATCCAAAACACGCAGTATTTT,CASSIQNTQYF
-,-,TRBJ2-5,TRBV7-3,TGTGCCAGCAGCCAACTGTTCGGGGAGACCCAGTACTTC,CASSQLFGETQYF
-,-,TRBJ2-5,TRBV2,TGTGCCAGCAGCCCGGGACGGAGACAAGAGACCCAGTACTTC,CASSPGRRQETQYF
-,-,TRBJ2-2,TRBV11-2,TGTGCCAGCAGCTTGGACAGGAACACCGGGGAGCTGTTTTTT,CASSLDRNTGELFF
-,-,TRBJ1-2,TRBV6-5,TGTGCCAGCAGTTATCCCGGGGGCAGTGGCTACACCTTC,CASSYPGGSGYTF
-,-,TRBJ1-2,TRBV19,TGTGCCAGTAGTATCACGGGGGTACCTAACTATGGCTACACCTTC,CASSITGVPNYGYTF
-,-,TRBJ1-2,TRBV5-5,TGTGCCAGCAGCCCGGAGGTGGGGCATGGCTACACCTTC,CASSPEVGHGYTF